This TCR beta chain stems from a study of OX40 agonist ivuxolimab in advanced cancers. Overall study context: All patients had ivuxolimab intravenously every 2 weeks at 0.01 to 10 mg/kg. Study conclusions and caveats: Expanded clones were, on average, more numerous in CD8+ T cells than in CD4+. Normalized T-cell clonal expansion was also low in some nonresponders.

This clone was observed a handful of times. No antigen is known for it. This CDR3 contains 16 residues. Germline CDR1 MNHNY, CDR2 SVGAGI (reference sequence). V trimming: 4 bases; J trimming: 1 base; junction bases outside the gene matches: 8. Data came from immunoSEQ multiplex PCR; TCRdb stores just in-frame clones and leaves some out. Of some 66,000 clones in the sample, around four fifths were seen once. Excluded were patients having autoimmune disease history or systemic immunosuppression. This sequence originates from an adult with an advanced solid tumor such as melanoma, head and neck, liver or kidney cancer. This chain uses TRBV6-6 with TRBJ2-7; 9 bases map to TRBD1. The sample in question was CD4+ or CD8+ T cells sorted from blood, obtained in a trial of the OX40 agonist ivuxolimab. CDR3 in amino acids: CASSSPGTGRSYEQYF. DNA for the CDR3: TGTGCCAGCAGTTCCCCGGGGACAGGGCGATCCTACGAGCAGTACTTC.